This is a list of T cell receptor beta chains from one sample in a study of CD8+ T cells in alopecia areata. Sequencing was performed with immunoSEQ multiplex PCR; in TCRdb, only in-frame clones are kept and a portion is missing. This table holds about 76,000 clones, roughly 70% found once. The input for sequencing was CD8+ T cells sorted from blood, taken at week 24, from a patient treated with tofacitinib. The receptors were sampled from a human donor with alopecia areata. The CDR3 runs from the conserved cysteine through the conserved F or W. The D gene is left open where the match is weak. Size values are once, few and many counts, or a class for expanded clones, and some rows have none.

V	D	size	J	DNA	CDR3
TRBV19	NA	few	TRBJ2-7	TGTGCCAGTAAGGGCGACAGCAACACCTACGAGCAGTACTTC	CASKGDSNTYEQYF
TRBV27	NA	NA	TRBJ1-2	TGTGCCAGCAGTAACCGGGGGCCGGCGGATGGCTACACCTTC	CASSNRGPADGYTF
TRBV19	NA	few	TRBJ2-7	TGTGCCGGCAAGGGCGAGCAGTACTTC	CAGKGEQYF
TRBV7-6	TRBD2	NA	TRBJ2-2	TGTGCCAGCAGCCCCCGGGGGGGGGCCGCGAACACCGGGGAGCTGTTTTTT	CASSPRGGAANTGELFF
TRBV4-1	NA	NA	TRBJ1-2	TGCGCCAGCAGCCAAGTCCAGGGCAGGCCTGCGGCCTATGGCTACACCTTC	CASSQVQGRPAAYGYTF
TRBV7-2	NA	NA	TRBJ2-7	TGTGCCAGCAGCTTACCCGGGATTCCCTACGAGCAGTACTTC	CASSLPGIPYEQYF
TRBV5-1	NA	NA	TRBJ1-1	TGCGCCAGCAGCTTGCGGTGGATGAACACTGAAGCTTTCTTT	CASSLRWMNTEAFF
TRBV2	TRBD2	NA	TRBJ2-1	TGTGCCAGCACCACCGGGACTAGCGGGTACAATGAGCAGTTCTTC	CASTTGTSGYNEQFF
TRBV15	NA	NA	TRBJ2-1	TGTGCCACCAGCAGAGAGGACGAGACCTACAATGAGCAGTTCTTC	CATSREDETYNEQFF
TRBV2	NA	once	TRBJ1-1	TGTGCCAGCAGTGGGGGCCTGATTGAAGCTTTCTTT	CASSGGLIEAFF
TRBV10-3	TRBD2	few	TRBJ2-2	TGTGCCATCAGCGGACTAGCGGAGAACACCGGGGAGCTGTTTTTT	CAISGLAENTGELFF
TRBV27	NA	NA	TRBJ2-3	TGTGCCAGCAGTCTCCCCCAGGCAGATACGCAGTATTTT	CASSLPQADTQYF
TRBV29-1	NA	once	TRBJ2-1	TGCAGCGTTGAGGACGTTGTGCAGTTCTTC	CSVEDVVQFF
TRBV7-2	NA	few	TRBJ2-7	TGTGCCAGCAGCCAGACCTGGTTAGGGAGCTACGAGCAGTACTTC	CASSQTWLGSYEQYF
TRBV7-6	NA	NA	TRBJ2-5	TGTGCCAGCAGCTTAGAGACAGAGACCCAGTACTTC	CASSLETETQYF
TRBV29-1	NA	NA	TRBJ2-2	TGCAGCGGACAGCTAGGGACCGGGGAGCTGTTTTTT	CSGQLGTGELFF
TRBV9	NA	NA	TRBJ2-6	TGTGCCAGCAGCGCCAACCCAAGGACCTCTGGGGCCAACGTCCTGACTTTC	CASSANPRTSGANVLTF
TRBV30	TRBD2	NA	TRBJ2-1	TGTGCCTGGAGTGTAATTAGCGGGAGAGGAGAGCAGTTCTTC	CAWSVISGRGEQFF
TRBV4-1	TRBD2	NA	TRBJ2-5	TGCGCCAGCAGCCAAGAGGTGCGACCGGGACTAGCGAAAGAGACCCAGTACTTC	CASSQEVRPGLAKETQYF
TRBV7-6	NA	NA	TRBJ1-2	TGTGCCAGCAGCGCCGCGTTCGTCGGGGGGCTCTATGGCTACACCTTC	CASSAAFVGGLYGYTF
TRBV13	TRBD1	once	TRBJ2-6	TGTGCCAGCAGCGAATGGACAGGGCCTAGTGGCTCTGGGGCCAACGTCCTGACTTTC	CASSEWTGPSGSGANVLTF
TRBV27	TRBD2	NA	TRBJ2-5	TGTGCCAGCAGAAGCGGGGGGGCCGCCGAGACCCAGTACTTC	CASRSGGAAETQYF
TRBV5-1	NA	few	TRBJ2-3	TGCGCCAGCAGCTTGGATAAGGGCACAGATACGCAGTATTTT	CASSLDKGTDTQYF
TRBV7-9	TRBD2	NA	TRBJ2-7	TGTGCCAGCAGCTTTGGCCGCGGGGGGGCAGCCCACGAGCAGTACTTC	CASSFGRGGAAHEQYF
TRBV9	NA	NA	TRBJ1-2	TGTGCCAGCAGCGTCGGACGCCGGGGTGACTATGGCTACACCTTC	CASSVGRRGDYGYTF
TRBV27	NA	once	TRBJ1-2	TGTGCCACCAAACTTCCAGGGCCAGCTAACTATGGCTACACCTTC	CATKLPGPANYGYTF
TRBV19	NA	few	TRBJ1-2	TGTGCCACCAAACTGGATGGCTACACCTTC	CATKLDGYTF
TRBV10-3	TRBD2	NA	TRBJ2-1	TGTGCCATCAGCCTACAGGGAGCGGGGGGTTACAATGAGCAGTTCTTC	CAISLQGAGGYNEQFF
TRBV6-5	NA	NA	TRBJ2-7	TGTGCCAGCAGTTACATGGGACTGGCCTACGAGCAGTACTTC	CASSYMGLAYEQYF
TRBV27	NA	NA	TRBJ1-2	TGTGCCAGCAGGCGACCCGGAGGGGGCTACACCTTC	CASRRPGGGYTF
TRBV5-5	NA	NA	TRBJ2-4	TGTGCCAGCAGCCCCCCGATTGAAAACATTCAGTACTTC	CASSPPIENIQYF
TRBV7-9	NA	few	TRBJ1-5	TGTGCCAGCAGCTCAGGGATCGATCAGCCCCAGCATTTT	CASSSGIDQPQHF
TRBV5-1	NA	NA	TRBJ2-7	TGCGCCAGCAGCTTGGAGGACGGTTCCTACGAGCAGTACTTC	CASSLEDGSYEQYF
TRBV29-1	NA	NA	TRBJ2-1	TGCAGCGTCTCACTTCAGGGTCTTGAGCAGTTCTTC	CSVSLQGLEQFF
TRBV11-2	NA	NA	TRBJ2-7	TGTGCCAGCAGCCCACAGGGCGCGGAGCAGTACTTC	CASSPQGAEQYF
TRBV7-2	NA	NA	TRBJ2-5	TGTGCCAGCAGCTTAACAGGGCTCCAGGAGACCCAGTACTTC	CASSLTGLQETQYF
TRBV11-1	TRBD2	NA	TRBJ2-1	TGTGCCAGCAGCGAAGGTGGCCTAGCGGGAGAACGGCAGTTCTTC	CASSEGGLAGERQFF
TRBV7-9	NA	NA	TRBJ2-5	TGTGCCAGCAGCTTCGATCTGGAGAGGGGCGAGACCCAGTACTTC	CASSFDLERGETQYF
TRBV27	NA	NA	TRBJ2-7	TGTGCCAGCAGTCCCTCAGCGGCAGGGGATGGCTACGAGCAGTACTTC	CASSPSAAGDGYEQYF
TRBV7-2	NA	NA	TRBJ2-7	TGTGCCAGCAGCTTAGGGTACTACGAGCAGTACTTC	CASSLGYYEQYF